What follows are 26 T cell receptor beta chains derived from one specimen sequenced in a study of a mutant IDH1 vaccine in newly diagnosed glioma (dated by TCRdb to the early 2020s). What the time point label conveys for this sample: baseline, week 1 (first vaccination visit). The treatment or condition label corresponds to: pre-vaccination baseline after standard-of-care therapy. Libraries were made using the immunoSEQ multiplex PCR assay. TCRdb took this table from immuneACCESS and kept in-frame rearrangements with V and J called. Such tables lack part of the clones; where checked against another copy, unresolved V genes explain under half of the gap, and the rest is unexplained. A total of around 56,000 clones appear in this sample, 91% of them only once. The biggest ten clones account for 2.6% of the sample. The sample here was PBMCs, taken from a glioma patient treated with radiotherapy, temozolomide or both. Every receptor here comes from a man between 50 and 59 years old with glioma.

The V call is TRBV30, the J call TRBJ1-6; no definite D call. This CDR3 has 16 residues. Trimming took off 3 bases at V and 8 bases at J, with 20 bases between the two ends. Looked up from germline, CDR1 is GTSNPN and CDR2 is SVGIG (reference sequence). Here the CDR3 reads CAWRAYSRHRYSPLHF. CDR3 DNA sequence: TGTGCCTGGAGGGCATACTCAAGACATCGCTATTCACCCCTCCACTTT.

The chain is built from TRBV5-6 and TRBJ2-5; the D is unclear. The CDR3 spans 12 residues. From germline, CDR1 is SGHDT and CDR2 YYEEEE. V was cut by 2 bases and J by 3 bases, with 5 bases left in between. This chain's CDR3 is CASSFGEETQYF. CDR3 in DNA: TGTGCCAGCAGCTTTGGGGAAGAGACCCAGTACTTC.

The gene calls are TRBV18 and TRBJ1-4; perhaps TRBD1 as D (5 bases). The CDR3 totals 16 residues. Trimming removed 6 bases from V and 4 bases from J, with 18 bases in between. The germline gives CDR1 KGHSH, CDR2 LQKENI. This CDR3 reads CASSRRGSQDNEKLFF. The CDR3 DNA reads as TGTGCCAGCTCGAGAAGGGGATCTCAAGATAATGAAAAACTGTTTTTT.

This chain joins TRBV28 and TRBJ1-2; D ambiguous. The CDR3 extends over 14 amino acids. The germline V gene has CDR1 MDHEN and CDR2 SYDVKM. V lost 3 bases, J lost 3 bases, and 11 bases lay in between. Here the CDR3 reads CASSFSPRHYGYTF. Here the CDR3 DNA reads TGTGCCAGCAGTTTCAGCCCCCGACACTATGGCTACACCTTC.

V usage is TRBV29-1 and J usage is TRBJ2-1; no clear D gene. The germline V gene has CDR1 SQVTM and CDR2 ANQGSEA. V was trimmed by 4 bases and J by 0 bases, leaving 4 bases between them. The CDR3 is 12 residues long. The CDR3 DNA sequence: TGCAGCGTTGTGAGCTCCTACAATGAGCAGTTCTTC. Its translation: CSVVSSYNEQFF.

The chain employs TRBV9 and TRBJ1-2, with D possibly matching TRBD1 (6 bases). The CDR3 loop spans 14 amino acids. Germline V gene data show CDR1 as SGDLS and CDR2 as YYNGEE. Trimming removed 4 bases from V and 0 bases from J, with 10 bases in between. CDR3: CASSRTVANYGYTF. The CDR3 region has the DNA TGTGCCAGCAGCAGGACAGTAGCTAACTATGGCTACACCTTC.

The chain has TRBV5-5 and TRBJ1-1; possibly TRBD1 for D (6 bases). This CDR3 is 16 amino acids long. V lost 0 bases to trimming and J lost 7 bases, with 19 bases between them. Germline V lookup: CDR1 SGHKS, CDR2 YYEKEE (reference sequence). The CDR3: CASSLDGMGAWVEAFF. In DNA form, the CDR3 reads TGTGCCAGCAGCTTGGACGGGATGGGGGCCTGGGTTGAAGCTTTCTTT.

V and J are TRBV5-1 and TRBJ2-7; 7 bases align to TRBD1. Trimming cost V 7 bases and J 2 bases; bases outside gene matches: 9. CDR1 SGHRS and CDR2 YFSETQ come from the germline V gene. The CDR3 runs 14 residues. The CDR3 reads CASAWTGTTYEQYF. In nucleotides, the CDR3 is TGCGCCAGCGCCTGGACAGGAACCACCTACGAGCAGTACTTC.

CDR3: CSVGGSQGRGYTF. The CDR3 DNA is TGCAGCGTTGGGGGGTCTCAAGGAAGGGGCTACACCTTC. The rearrangement joins TRBV29-1 to TRBJ1-2; the D gene is possibly TRBD1 (5 bases). CDR1 and CDR2 (germline): SQVTM, ANQGSEA. This CDR3 comprises 13 residues. V gave up 4 bases and J gave up 8 bases, with 17 bases separating them.

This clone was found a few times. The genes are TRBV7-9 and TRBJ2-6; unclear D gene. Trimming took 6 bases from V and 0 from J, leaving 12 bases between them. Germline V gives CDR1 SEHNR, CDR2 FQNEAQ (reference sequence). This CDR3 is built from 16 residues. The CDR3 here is CASSSGRSSGANVLTF. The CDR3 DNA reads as TGTGCCAGCAGTTCGGGTCGAAGCTCTGGGGCCAACGTCCTGACTTTC.

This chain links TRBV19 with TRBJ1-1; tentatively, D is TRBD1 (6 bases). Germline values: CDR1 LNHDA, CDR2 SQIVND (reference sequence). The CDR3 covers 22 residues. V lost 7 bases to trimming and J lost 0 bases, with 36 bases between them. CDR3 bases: TGTGCCAGTATGGGCCTGAATACAGGGTCCCTTCCCCTACCTTATATGAACACTGAAGCTTTCTTT. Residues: CASMGLNTGSLPLPYMNTEAFF.

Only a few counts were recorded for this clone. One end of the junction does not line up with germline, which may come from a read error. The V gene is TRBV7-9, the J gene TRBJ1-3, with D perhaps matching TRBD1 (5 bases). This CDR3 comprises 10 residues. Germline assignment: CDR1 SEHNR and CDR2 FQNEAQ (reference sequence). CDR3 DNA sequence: TGTGCCAGCAGCTTAGCGGGACTCGAATTT. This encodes CASSLAGLEF.

In DNA, the CDR3 is TGCGCCAGCAGCTTGGGTATTCGAGAACAGGCTGGGCAGTACTTC. Translation: CASSLGIREQAGQYF. The chain carries TRBV5-1 and TRBJ2-7; tentative D call: TRBD1 (5 bases). The CDR3 is made up of 15 amino acids. In germline, CDR1 is SGHRS, CDR2 YFSETQ. V dropped 0 bases and J dropped 9 bases, with 19 bases sitting between them.

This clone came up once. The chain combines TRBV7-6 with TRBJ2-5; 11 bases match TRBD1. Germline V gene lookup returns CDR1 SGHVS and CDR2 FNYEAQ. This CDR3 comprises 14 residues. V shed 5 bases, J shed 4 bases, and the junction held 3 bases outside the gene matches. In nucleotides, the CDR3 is TGTGCCAGCAGCGAGGACAGGGGGCGAGAGACCCAGTACTTC. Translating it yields CASSEDRGRETQYF.

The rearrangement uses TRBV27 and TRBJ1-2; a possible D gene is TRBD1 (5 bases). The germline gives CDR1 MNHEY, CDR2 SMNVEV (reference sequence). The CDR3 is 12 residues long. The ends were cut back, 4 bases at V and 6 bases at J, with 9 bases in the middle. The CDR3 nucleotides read TGTGCCAGCAGTTCCCAGGGAGATGGCTACACCTTC. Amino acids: CASSSQGDGYTF.

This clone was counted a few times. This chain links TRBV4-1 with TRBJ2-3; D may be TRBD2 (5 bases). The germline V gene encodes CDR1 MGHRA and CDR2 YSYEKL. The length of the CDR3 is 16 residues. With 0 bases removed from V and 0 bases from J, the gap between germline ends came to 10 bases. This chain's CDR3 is CASSQDASPSTDTQYF. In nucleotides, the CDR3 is TGCGCCAGCAGCCAAGATGCTAGCCCTAGCACAGATACGCAGTATTTT.

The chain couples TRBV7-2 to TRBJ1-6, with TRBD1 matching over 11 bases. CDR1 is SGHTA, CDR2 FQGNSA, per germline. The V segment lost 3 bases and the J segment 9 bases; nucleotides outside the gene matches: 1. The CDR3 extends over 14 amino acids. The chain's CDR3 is CASSFGQGASPLHF. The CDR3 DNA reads TGTGCCAGCAGCTTCGGACAGGGGGCTTCACCCCTCCACTTT.

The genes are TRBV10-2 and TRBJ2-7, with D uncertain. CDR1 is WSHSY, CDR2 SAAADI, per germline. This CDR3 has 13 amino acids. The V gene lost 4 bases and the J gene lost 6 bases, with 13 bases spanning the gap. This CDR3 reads CASSVRSQGEQYF. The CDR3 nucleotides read TGCGCCAGCAGTGTTCGATCCCAAGGCGAGCAGTACTTC.

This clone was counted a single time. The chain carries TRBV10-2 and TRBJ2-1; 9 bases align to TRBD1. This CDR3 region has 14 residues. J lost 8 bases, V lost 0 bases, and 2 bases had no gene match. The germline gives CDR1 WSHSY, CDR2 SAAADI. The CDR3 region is CASSESTGGDEQFF. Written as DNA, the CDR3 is TGCGCCAGCAGTGAGTCTACAGGGGGCGATGAGCAGTTCTTC.

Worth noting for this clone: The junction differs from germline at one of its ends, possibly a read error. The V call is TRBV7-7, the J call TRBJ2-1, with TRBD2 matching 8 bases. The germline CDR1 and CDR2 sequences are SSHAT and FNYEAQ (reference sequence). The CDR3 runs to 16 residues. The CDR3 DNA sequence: TGTGCTAGCAGCATAGGGACCGGGACTAGTAAGGGTGAGCAGTTCTTC. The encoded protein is CASSIGTGTSKGEQFF.

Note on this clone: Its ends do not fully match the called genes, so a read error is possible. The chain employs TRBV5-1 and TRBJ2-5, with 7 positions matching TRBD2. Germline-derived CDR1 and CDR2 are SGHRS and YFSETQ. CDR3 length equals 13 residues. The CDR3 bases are TGCGCCAGCAGCCGGGGGGATGAAGAGGCCCAGTACTTC. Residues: CASSRGDEEAQYF.

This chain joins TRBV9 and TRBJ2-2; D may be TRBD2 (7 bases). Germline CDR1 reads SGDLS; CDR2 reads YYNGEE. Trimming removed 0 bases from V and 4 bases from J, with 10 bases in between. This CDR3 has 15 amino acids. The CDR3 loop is CASSVGGGVTGELFF. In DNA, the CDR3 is TGTGCCAGCAGCGTAGGAGGGGGGGTCACCGGGGAGCTGTTTTTT.

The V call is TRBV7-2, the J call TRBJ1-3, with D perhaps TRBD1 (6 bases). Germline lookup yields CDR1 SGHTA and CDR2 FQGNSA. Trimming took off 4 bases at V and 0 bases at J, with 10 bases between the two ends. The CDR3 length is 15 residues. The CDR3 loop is CASSYRQVSGNTIYF. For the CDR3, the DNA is TGTGCCAGCAGCTACAGACAGGTCTCTGGAAACACCATATATTTT.

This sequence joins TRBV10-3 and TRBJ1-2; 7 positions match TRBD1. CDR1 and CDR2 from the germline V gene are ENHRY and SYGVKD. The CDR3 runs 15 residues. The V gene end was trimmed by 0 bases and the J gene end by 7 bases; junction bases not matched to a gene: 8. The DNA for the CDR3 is TGTGCCATCAGTGAGTCGGAGGGGGCGCTTCGTGGCTACACCTTC. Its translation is CAISESEGALRGYTF.

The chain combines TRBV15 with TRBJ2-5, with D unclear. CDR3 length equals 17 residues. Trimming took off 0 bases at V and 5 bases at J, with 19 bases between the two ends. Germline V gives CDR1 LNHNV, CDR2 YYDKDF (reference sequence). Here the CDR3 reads CATSRDFRARSQETQYF. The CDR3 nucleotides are TGTGCCACCAGCAGAGATTTTAGGGCGAGGTCGCAGGAGACCCAGTACTTC.

CDR3: CATSRRQGAGSNQPQHF. The CDR3 bases are TGTGCCACCAGCAGAAGACAGGGGGCGGGCAGCAATCAGCCCCAGCATTTT. The genes are TRBV15 and TRBJ1-5, with 10 bases that match TRBD1. V lost 2 bases to trimming and J lost 1 base; unmatched junction nucleotides: 5. The CDR3 has 17 amino acids. Germline-derived CDR1 and CDR2 are LNHNV and YYDKDF (reference sequence).